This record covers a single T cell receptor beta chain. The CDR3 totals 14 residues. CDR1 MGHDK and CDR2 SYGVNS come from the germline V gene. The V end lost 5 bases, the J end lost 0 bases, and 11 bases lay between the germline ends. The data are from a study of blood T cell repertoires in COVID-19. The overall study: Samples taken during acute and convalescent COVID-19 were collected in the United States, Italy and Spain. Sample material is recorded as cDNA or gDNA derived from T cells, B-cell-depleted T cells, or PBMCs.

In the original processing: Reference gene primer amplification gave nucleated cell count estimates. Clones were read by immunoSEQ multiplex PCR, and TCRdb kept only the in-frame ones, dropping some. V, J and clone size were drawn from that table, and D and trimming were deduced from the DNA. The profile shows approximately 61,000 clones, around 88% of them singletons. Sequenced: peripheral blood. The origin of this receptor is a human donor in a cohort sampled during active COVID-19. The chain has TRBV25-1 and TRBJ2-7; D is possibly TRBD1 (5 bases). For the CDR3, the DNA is TGTGCCAGCAGTAGAAGGGGCAGCTCCTACGAGCAGTACTTC. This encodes CASSRRGSSYEQYF.